The source of this T cell receptor (beta chain) is a study of vaccination effects on CD4 cells after COVID-19. Findings of the study overall: Only 1 of 255 vaccine-induced clones from healthy vaccinees cross-reacted with common cold coronaviruses.

Antigen-specific CD4+ T cells were first expanded with viral peptide pools by the ViraFEST assay and only then sequenced. When 10 to 11 days of culture had elapsed, CD4+ T cells were isolated. Having tested negative for nucleocapsid antibodies, the vaccine recipients showed no prior SARS-CoV-2 infection. PBMC were cultured at fewer than 2.5 million per well with 8 to 10 IU/ml IL-2 and around 10 ug/ml peptides. IL-2 medium was substituted for half the medium on days 3 and 7. This clone was observed once. Its antigen remains unidentified. Germline V gene data show CDR1 as SGHDN and CDR2 as FVKESK. The V and J ends lost 4 bases and 6 bases, in that order; junction bases with no gene match: 5. This CDR3 has 15 residues. Assay used: immunoSEQ multiplex PCR; TCRdb lists only in-frame clones, some missing. Found here are about 40,000 clones, roughly 70% of them singletons; the top ten hold roughly 20%.

The chain has TRBV14 and TRBJ2-1; TRBD2 matches 11 bases. The TCR originated in a human donor who received a COVID-19 vaccine. The source was CD4+ T cells from PBMCs cultured with SARS-CoV-2 spike peptides, collected before COVID-19 vaccination. In DNA form, the CDR3 reads TGTGCCAGCAGCCTTTTGACTAGCGGGGTCAATGAGCAGTTCTTC. It translates to CASSLLTSGVNEQFF.